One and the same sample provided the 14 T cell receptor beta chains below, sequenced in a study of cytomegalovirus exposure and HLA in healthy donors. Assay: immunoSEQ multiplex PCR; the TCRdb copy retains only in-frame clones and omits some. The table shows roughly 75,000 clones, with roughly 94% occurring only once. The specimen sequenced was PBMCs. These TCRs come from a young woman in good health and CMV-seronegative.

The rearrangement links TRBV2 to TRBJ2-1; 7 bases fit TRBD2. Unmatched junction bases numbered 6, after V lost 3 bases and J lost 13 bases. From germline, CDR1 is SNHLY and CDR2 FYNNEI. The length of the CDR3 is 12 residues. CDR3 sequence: CASSENLAVQFF. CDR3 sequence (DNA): TGTGCCAGCAGTGAGAACCTAGCGGTCCAGTTCTTC.

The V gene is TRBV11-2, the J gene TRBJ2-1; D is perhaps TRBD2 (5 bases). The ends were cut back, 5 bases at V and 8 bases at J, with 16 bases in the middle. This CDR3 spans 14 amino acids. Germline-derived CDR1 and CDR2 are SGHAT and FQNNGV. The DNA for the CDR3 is TGTGCCAGCAGCCCGCGAGCGGCGTATCATGAGCAGTTCTTC. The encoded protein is CASSPRAAYHEQFF.

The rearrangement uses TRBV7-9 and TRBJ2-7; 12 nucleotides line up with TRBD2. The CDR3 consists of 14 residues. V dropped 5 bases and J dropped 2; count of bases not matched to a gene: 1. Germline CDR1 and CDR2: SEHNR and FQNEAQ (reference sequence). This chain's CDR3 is CASSPSGGAYEQYF. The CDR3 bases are TGTGCCAGCAGCCCTAGCGGGGGGGCCTACGAGCAGTACTTC.

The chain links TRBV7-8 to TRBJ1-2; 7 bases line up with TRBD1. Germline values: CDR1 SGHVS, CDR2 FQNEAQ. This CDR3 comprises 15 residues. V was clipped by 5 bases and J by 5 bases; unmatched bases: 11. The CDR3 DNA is TGTGCCAGCAGCCCTGGACAGGCCAAGTTTTATGGCTACACCTTC. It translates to CASSPGQAKFYGYTF.

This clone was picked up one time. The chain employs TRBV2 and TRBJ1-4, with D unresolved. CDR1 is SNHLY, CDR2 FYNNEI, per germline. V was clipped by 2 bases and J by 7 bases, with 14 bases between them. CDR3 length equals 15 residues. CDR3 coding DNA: TGTGCCAGCAGTGAATTGGTCCCGGGGTCTGAAAAACTGTTTTTT. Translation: CASSELVPGSEKLFF.

In DNA, the CDR3 is TGTGCCAGCAGTGAATTAGACAACAATGAGCAGTTCTTC. It is translated as CASSELDNNEQFF. This chain connects TRBV6-1 to TRBJ2-1; D not resolved. The CDR3 runs 13 residues. CDR1 is MNHNS, CDR2 SASEGT, per germline. Between the trimmed V and J ends, which lost 2 bases and 5 bases, there was a span of 7 bases.

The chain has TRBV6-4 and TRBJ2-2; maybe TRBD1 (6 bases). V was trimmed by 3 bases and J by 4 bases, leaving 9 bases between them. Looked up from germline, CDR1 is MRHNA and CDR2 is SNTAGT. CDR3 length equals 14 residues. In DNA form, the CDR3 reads TGTGCCAGCAGTGAACAGGGCGCCACCGGGGAGCTGTTTTTT. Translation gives CASSEQGATGELFF.

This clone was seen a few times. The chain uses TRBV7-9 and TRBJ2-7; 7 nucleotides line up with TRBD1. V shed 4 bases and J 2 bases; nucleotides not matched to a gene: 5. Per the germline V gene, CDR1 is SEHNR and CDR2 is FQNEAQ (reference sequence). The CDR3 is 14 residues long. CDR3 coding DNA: TGTGCCAGCAGCTCACCGACAGGGACCTACGAGCAGTACTTC. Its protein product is CASSSPTGTYEQYF.

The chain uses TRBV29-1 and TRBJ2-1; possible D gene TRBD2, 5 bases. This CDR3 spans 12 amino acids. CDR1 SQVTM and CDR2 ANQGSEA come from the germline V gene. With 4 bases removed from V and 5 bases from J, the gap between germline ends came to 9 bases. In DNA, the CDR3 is TGCAGCGTTGTAAGAGGGCACAATGAGCAGTTCTTC. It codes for CSVVRGHNEQFF.

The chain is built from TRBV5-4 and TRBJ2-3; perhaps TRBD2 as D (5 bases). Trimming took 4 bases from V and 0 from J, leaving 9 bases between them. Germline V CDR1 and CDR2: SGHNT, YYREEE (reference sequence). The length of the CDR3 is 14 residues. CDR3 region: CASSPRTSTDTQYF. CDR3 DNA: TGTGCCAGCAGCCCCCGGACTAGCACAGATACGCAGTATTTT.

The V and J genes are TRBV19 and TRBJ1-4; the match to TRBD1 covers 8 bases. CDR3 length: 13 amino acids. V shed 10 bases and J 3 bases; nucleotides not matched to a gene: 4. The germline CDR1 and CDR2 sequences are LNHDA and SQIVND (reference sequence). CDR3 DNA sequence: TGTGCCACGAGGGACAGGTCTAATGAAAAACTGTTTTTT. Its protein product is CATRDRSNEKLFF.

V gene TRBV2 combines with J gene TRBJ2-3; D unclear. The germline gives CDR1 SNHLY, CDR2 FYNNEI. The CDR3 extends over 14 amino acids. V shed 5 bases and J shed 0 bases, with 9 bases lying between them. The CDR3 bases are TGTGCCAGCAGTCGGTTTCCTAGCACAGATACGCAGTATTTT. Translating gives CASSRFPSTDTQYF.

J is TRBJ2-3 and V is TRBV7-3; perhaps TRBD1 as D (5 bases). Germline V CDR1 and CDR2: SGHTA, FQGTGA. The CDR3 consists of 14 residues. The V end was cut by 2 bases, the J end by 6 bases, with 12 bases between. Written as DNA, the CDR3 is TGTGCCAGCAGCTTACAGCAGGGTGCGGATACGCAGTATTTT. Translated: CASSLQQGADTQYF.

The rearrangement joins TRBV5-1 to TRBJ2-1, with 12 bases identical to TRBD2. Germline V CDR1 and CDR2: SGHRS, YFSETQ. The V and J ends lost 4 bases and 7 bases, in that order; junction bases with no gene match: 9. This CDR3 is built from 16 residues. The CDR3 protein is CASSPLAGGASNEQFF. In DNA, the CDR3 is TGCGCCAGCAGCCCCCTAGCGGGGGGGGCCTCGAATGAGCAGTTCTTC. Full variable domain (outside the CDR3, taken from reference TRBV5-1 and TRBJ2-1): KAGVTQTPRYLIKTRGQQVTLSCSPISGHRSVSWYQQTPGQGLQFLFEYFSETQRNKGNFPGRFSGRQFSNSRSEMNVSTLELGDSALYLCASSPLAGGASNEQFFGPGTRLTVL.